The 10 T cell receptor beta chains below were found in one sample sequenced in a study of blood T cell dynamics during melanoma immunotherapy. The data were produced by immunoSEQ multiplex PCR, yet TCRdb's version contains in-frame clones alone and is incomplete. The sample records about 20,000 clones, roughly 90% being singletons. Time point of the sample: pre-treatment baseline. Sequenced here: blood, sampled from a patient treated with checkpoint blockade. These receptors came from a human donor with melanoma.

The V gene is TRBV21-1, the J gene TRBJ2-3; the D call in the table, TRBD1, was not verified against the DNA. TRBV21-1 is deemed a pseudogene. The CDR3 loop spans 16 amino acids. In DNA form, the CDR3 reads TGTGCCAGCAGCAAAGATCAGGGGGACTGCACAGATACGCAGTATTTT. Translated, it gives CASSKDQGDCTDTQYF.

The rearrangement links TRBV10-2 to TRBJ1-1; a possible D gene is TRBD1 (5 bases). This CDR3 region has 13 residues. Germline CDR1 reads WSHSY; CDR2 reads SAAADI. V gave up 5 bases and J gave up 7 bases, with 14 bases separating them. As DNA, the CDR3 is TGCGCCAGCAGTCTCTCCGGGGCCTATGAAGCTTTCTTT. Amino acids: CASSLSGAYEAFF.

The V gene is TRBV5-1, the J gene TRBJ2-7, with a tentative D call TRBD2 (5 bases). CDR1 SGHRS and CDR2 YFSETQ come from the germline V gene. This CDR3 comprises 12 residues. The V gene lost 4 bases and the J gene lost 3 bases, with 8 bases spanning the gap. The DNA of the CDR3 is TGCGCCAGCAGCCCCCGGGACTACGAGCAGTACTTC. It specifies CASSPRDYEQYF.

This sequence joins TRBV19 and TRBJ1-2, with 7 bases identical to TRBD1. CDR3 length: 14 residues. Germline values: CDR1 LNHDA, CDR2 SQIVND (reference sequence). V trimming: 4 bases; J trimming: 5 bases; junction bases outside the gene matches: 7. CDR3 sequence: CASSRQGTSYGYTF. The CDR3 DNA sequence: TGTGCCAGTAGTAGACAGGGCACGTCGTATGGCTACACCTTC.

This clone was detected only once. The chain couples TRBV7-8 to TRBJ2-7, with 13 positions matching TRBD2. Germline V CDR1 and CDR2: SGHVS, FQNEAQ. The CDR3 is 18 amino acids. J lost 2 bases, V lost 4 bases, and 11 bases had no gene match. The CDR3 DNA follows: TGTGCCAGCAGCTCACCGGGACTAGCGGGAAGGGTGGCCTACGAGCAGTACTTC. Translating gives CASSSPGLAGRVAYEQYF. Using reference TRBV7-8 and TRBJ2-7 for the parts outside the CDR3, the full variable domain is GAGVSQSPRYKVAKRGQDVALRCDPISGHVSLFWYQQALGQGPEFLTYFQNEAQLDKSGLPSDRFFAERPEGSVSTLKIQRTQQEDSAVYLCASSSPGLAGRVAYEQYFGPGTRLTVT.

This chain links TRBV10-1 with TRBJ1-6, with no clear D. This CDR3 contains 13 residues. CDR1 and CDR2 from the germline V gene are WNHNN and SYGVQD (reference sequence). V was trimmed by 6 bases and J by 8 bases, leaving 11 bases between them. This CDR3 reads CASSPGQYSPLHF. Here the CDR3 DNA reads TGCGCCAGCAGCCCCGGCCAATATTCACCCCTCCACTTT.

The rearrangement links TRBV28 to TRBJ2-7; 14 bases are shared with TRBD2. The CDR3 totals 15 residues. Germline assignment: CDR1 MDHEN and CDR2 SYDVKM. J lost 3 bases, V lost 2 bases, and 0 bases had no gene match. The CDR3 DNA is TGTGCCAGCAGTTTAGGACTAGCGGGAGGCTACGAGCAGTACTTC. Protein sequence: CASSLGLAGGYEQYF. Drawing the rest from reference TRBV28 and TRBJ2-7, the complete variable domain is DVKVTQSSRYLVKRTGEKVFLECVQDMDHENMFWYRQDPGLGLRLIYFSYDVKMKEKGDIPEGYSVSREKKERFSLILESASTNQTSMYLCASSLGLAGGYEQYFGPGTRLTVT.

V gene TRBV6-1 combines with J gene TRBJ2-7, with 9 bases that match TRBD1. V lost 7 bases, J lost 6 bases, and 10 bases stayed unmatched. The CDR3 has 14 residues. CDR1 and CDR2 (germline): MNHNS, SASEGT. The CDR3 region is CASKPGQGSSEQYF. Here the CDR3 DNA reads TGTGCCAGCAAGCCGGGACAGGGATCGTCCGAGCAGTACTTC.

The gene calls are TRBV2 and TRBJ2-7, with D tentatively TRBD1 (5 bases). From germline, CDR1 is SNHLY and CDR2 FYNNEI. Trimming took 0 bases from V and 4 from J, leaving 25 bases between them. The CDR3 sequence is 19 residues long. CDR3 sequence reads: CASSEARPWVSRRGYEQYF. In DNA form, the CDR3 reads TGTGCCAGCAGTGAAGCGCGCCCCTGGGTTTCAAGAAGGGGATACGAGCAGTACTTC. The full variable domain, its missing parts supplied by reference TRBV2 and TRBJ2-7, is EPEVTQTPSHQVTQMGQEVILRCVPISNHLYFYWYRQILGQKVEFLVSFYNNEISEKSEIFDDQFSVERPDGSNFTLKIRSTKLEDSAMYFCASSEARPWVSRRGYEQYFGPGTRLTVT.

The chain recombines TRBV6-6 with TRBJ2-7; maybe TRBD1 (6 bases). CDR3 length: 14 residues. The ends were cut back, 2 bases at V and 3 bases at J, with 11 bases in the middle. Germline V gene data show CDR1 as MNHNY and CDR2 as SVGAGI (reference sequence). The CDR3 DNA follows: TGTGCCAGCAGTTACACGGGACAAAACTACGAGCAGTACTTC. It codes for CASSYTGQNYEQYF.